The 13 T cell receptor beta chains reported below all come from one sample, sequenced in a study of T-cell reconstitution after alpha-beta-depleted transplantation in children. Researchers prepared the TCRbeta library using unique molecular identifiers, the study reports. MiXCR was run by TCRdb on the PCR reads, yielding one entry per CDR3 protein. The sample lists some 600,000 distinct CDR3 sequences; 13% were seen once. The specimen was PBMCs, mostly from graft donor cells, collected 360 days after TCRalphabeta/CD19-depleted stem cell transplant. The receptors here all came from a male patient younger than 18 who had a stem cell transplant for acute myeloid leukemia, so the T cells may come from the graft donor.

The chain couples TRBV11-2 to TRBJ2-3; D is uncertain. CDR3 length: 13 residues. Trimming stripped 4 bases from V and 4 bases from J, with 9 bases between. CDR1 and CDR2 (germline): SGHAT, FQNNGV. The CDR3 bases are TGTGCCAGCAGCTGGCGTTGGGCAGATACGCAGTATTTT. It specifies CASSWRWADTQYF.

This clonotype was recorded a few times. The rearrangement joins TRBV20-1 to TRBJ2-7; unclear D gene. This CDR3 has 11 amino acids. The germline V gene has CDR1 DFQATT and CDR2 SNEGSKA (reference sequence). V was clipped by 5 bases and J by 9 bases, with 14 bases between them. The CDR3 region is CSARLEVVQYF. For the CDR3, the DNA is TGCAGTGCTCGGCTAGAGGTGGTGCAGTACTTC.

This clonotype showed up just a few times. The V gene is TRBV20-1, the J gene TRBJ2-1, with TRBD2 matching 8 bases. Losses at the gene ends were 7 bases for V and 7 bases for J; bases not matched to a gene: 9. CDR1 is DFQATT, CDR2 SNEGSKA, per germline (reference sequence). This CDR3 has 13 amino acids. CDR3 sequence (DNA): TGCAGTGTCGGGGCTAGCGGGTGGAATGAGCAGTTCTTC. This translates into CSVGASGWNEQFF.

The gene calls are TRBV20-1 and TRBJ2-7, with 8 bases aligning to TRBD2. Trimming took 1 base from V and 2 from J; bases not matched to a gene: 7. There are 15 residues in the CDR3. Germline V gene lookup returns CDR1 DFQATT and CDR2 SNEGSKA (reference sequence). The CDR3, as DNA: TGCAGTGCTAGAGGGCTAGCGGGCGCCCCCTACGAGCAGTACTTC. Translating gives CSARGLAGAPYEQYF.

The chain couples TRBV6-2 or TRBV6-3 to TRBJ2-7; 11 nucleotides agree with TRBD2. The germline gives CDR1 MNHEY, CDR2 SVGEGT. Losses at the gene ends were 6 bases for V and 2 bases for J; bases not matched to a gene: 9. The CDR3 extends over 16 amino acids. DNA of the CDR3: TGTGCCAGCAGACGTACGACTAGCGGGACTACCTACGAGCAGTACTTC. This codes for CASRRTTSGTTYEQYF.

The V gene is TRBV29-1, the J gene TRBJ2-1; D remains ambiguous. The CDR3 covers 11 residues. The germline gives CDR1 SQVTM, CDR2 ANQGSEA. Trimming pared 4 bases from V and 8 bases from J, leaving 9 bases between. In DNA, the CDR3 is TGCAGCGTTGTCTTTGCGCATGAGCAGTTCTTC. This codes for CSVVFAHEQFF.

This rearrangement joins TRBV20-1 to TRBJ2-5, with 15 bases that match TRBD2. Looked up from germline, CDR1 is DFQATT and CDR2 is SNEGSKA (reference sequence). The CDR3 is made up of 18 amino acids. Trimming took 7 bases from V and 5 from J; bases not matched to a gene: 17. CDR3 residues: CSGEGTGLAGGPRETQYF. CDR3 coding DNA: TGCAGTGGGGAAGGCACCGGACTAGCGGGAGGGCCTCGGGAGACCCAGTACTTC.

This clonotype was found a few times. V gene TRBV19 combines with J gene TRBJ2-7; 7 bases agree with TRBD1. The CDR3 contains 13 residues. Germline V gene sequence: CDR1 LNHDA, CDR2 SQIVND (reference sequence). The junction had 3 bases not matched to a gene; V was cut back by 6 bases and J by 1 base. The CDR3 here is CASRKDRSYEQYF. In DNA form, the CDR3 reads TGTGCCAGTAGAAAGGACAGGTCCTACGAGCAGTACTTC.

This clonotype was counted a few times. V usage is TRBV29-1 and J usage is TRBJ2-7; 7 bases fit TRBD1. The CDR3 is 14 amino acids. CDR1 and CDR2 from the germline V gene are SQVTM and ANQGSEA. The junction had 9 bases not matched to a gene; V was cut back by 4 bases and J by 3 bases. The CDR3, as DNA: TGCAGCGTTGCCAGTGGGGGACAGCGCTACGAGCAGTACTTC. It specifies CSVASGGQRYEQYF.

This clonotype was observed a few times. This chain uses TRBV7-2 with TRBJ2-3; TRBD2 might be the D (6 bases). CDR3 length: 16 residues. The ends were cut back, 1 base at V and 2 bases at J, with 13 bases in the middle. Germline CDR1 SGHTA, CDR2 FQGNSA. CDR3 loop: CASSLGPDYFTDTQYF. The CDR3 DNA is TGTGCCAGCAGCTTAGGCCCGGACTACTTCACAGATACGCAGTATTTT.

This clonotype was counted once. The chain joins TRBV7-6 to TRBJ2-3; tentative D call: TRBD2 (6 bases). The CDR3 sequence is 17 residues long. Germline CDR1 SGHVS, CDR2 FNYEAQ. V was pared by 0 bases and J by 0 bases, with 13 bases between. The CDR3 is CASSLARDFPSTDTQYF. The CDR3 DNA reads as TGTGCCAGCAGCTTAGCGCGGGACTTTCCTAGCACAGATACGCAGTATTTT.

This clonotype was seen repeatedly, ten times or more. The chain combines TRBV3-1 with TRBJ2-2, with 9 positions matching TRBD2. V was pared by 0 bases and J by 4 bases, with 6 bases of the junction left unmatched. This CDR3 has 17 residues. Germline V CDR1 and CDR2: LGHDT, YNNKEL (reference sequence). The chain's CDR3 is CASSQDIAGERTGELFF. In nucleotides, the CDR3 is TGTGCCAGCAGCCAAGATATAGCGGGAGAACGCACCGGGGAGCTGTTTTTT. Full variable domain (missing parts from reference TRBV3-1 and TRBJ2-2): DTAVSQTPKYLVTQMGNDKSIKCEQNLGHDTMYWYKQDSKKFLKIMFSYNNKELIINETVPNRFSPKSPDKAHLNLHINSLELGDSAVYFCASSQDIAGERTGELFFGEGSRLTVL.

Of note for this clonotype: A junction end diverges from the germline sequence, so it may reflect a read error. This sequence joins TRBV11-2 and TRBJ2-3; 15 positions match TRBD2. Germline values: CDR1 SGHAT, CDR2 FQNNGV. The CDR3 runs 19 residues. CDR3 DNA sequence: TGTGCCAGCAACTTACTAGGACTAGCGGGAGGGGTAGCCACAGATACGCAGTATTTT. This sequence encodes CASNLLGLAGGVATDTQYF. Filled out from reference TRBV11-2 and TRBJ2-3, the complete variable domain reads EAGVAQSPRYKIIEKRQSVAFWCNPISGHATLYWYQQILGQGPKLLIQFQNNGVVDDSQLPKDRFSAERLKGVDSTLKIQPAKLEDSAVYLCASNLLGLAGGVATDTQYFGPGTRLTVL.